The 27 T cell receptor beta chains in this list originate from one sample, sequenced in a study of cytomegalovirus exposure and HLA in healthy donors. The PCR employed 60 Vbeta primers together with 13 Jbeta primers. Some clones are missing from TCRdb's copy, which holds only in-frame ones; the method was immunoSEQ multiplex PCR. The sample includes more than 150,000 clones, around 81% seen only once; the top ten take approximately 2%. Sequencing was carried out using PBMCs. These TCRs come from a woman aged 18-29 years in good health and CMV-seropositive.

The chain uses TRBV14 and TRBJ1-2; the D is unclear. CDR1 and CDR2 from the germline V gene are SGHDN and FVKESK. Between the trimmed V and J ends, which lost 2 bases and 8 bases, there was a span of 21 bases. This CDR3 has 16 residues. CDR3 sequence: CASSQLNHEGGFGYTF. The CDR3 nucleotides read TGTGCCAGCAGCCAACTTAACCACGAGGGAGGGTTCGGCTACACCTTC.

The J gene is TRBJ1-1, the V gene TRBV19; 7 bases line up with TRBD1. The trim removed 7 bases at V and 4 bases at J, leaving 12 bases unmatched. Per germline, CDR1 LNHDA and CDR2 SQIVND (reference sequence). This CDR3 has 15 residues. DNA for the CDR3: TGTGCCAGTAAAACAGGGGAAGCCGTTGGCACTGAAGCTTTCTTT. Its protein product is CASKTGEAVGTEAFF.

This clone was observed a handful of times. The chain is built from TRBV19 and TRBJ2-7; the D is unclear. CDR1 and CDR2 from the germline V gene are LNHDA and SQIVND (reference sequence). The CDR3 contains 14 residues. V lost 3 bases, J lost 6 bases, and 15 bases lay in between. The CDR3 sequence: CASSIDTWAREQYF. CDR3 in DNA: TGTGCCAGTAGTATCGACACGTGGGCCCGCGAGCAGTACTTC.

The CDR3 coding sequence is TGTGCCAGCAGTTTACTCACCACAGGGTACCAAGAGACCCAGTACTTC. Translating gives CASSLLTTGYQETQYF. V is TRBV27 and J is TRBJ2-5; D perhaps matches TRBD1 (6 bases). CDR3 length: 16 residues. Trimming shortened V by 2 bases and J by 0 bases, and 13 bases separated the two germline ends. The germline V gene encodes CDR1 MNHEY and CDR2 SMNVEV (reference sequence).

This chain joins TRBV30 and TRBJ1-2; tentatively, D is TRBD1 (6 bases). This CDR3 region has 13 residues. Germline V lookup: CDR1 GTSNPN, CDR2 SVGIG (reference sequence). V lost 2 bases to trimming and J lost 8 bases, with 15 bases between them. In DNA, the CDR3 is TGTGCCTGGAGTAGGGGATCGACAGGCGGCTACACCTTC. Its protein product is CAWSRGSTGGYTF.

V is TRBV28 and J is TRBJ2-7, with a possible D match to TRBD1 (6 bases). The CDR3 sequence is 11 residues long. Trimming took off 10 bases at V and 5 bases at J, with 12 bases between the two ends. Germline values: CDR1 MDHEN, CDR2 SYDVKM. The CDR3 DNA reads as TGTGCCACCAGCAGGGGCGACGAGCAGTACTTC. It translates to CATSRGDEQYF.

The chain links TRBV7-9 to TRBJ1-5; 7 nucleotides align to TRBD1. With V trimmed by 5 bases and J by 9 bases, 16 bases remained unmatched. Germline CDR1 is SEHNR and CDR2 is FQNEAQ (reference sequence). The CDR3 is 16 residues long. The CDR3 DNA is TGTGCCAGCAGCCACCGCGACAGGGATTTTTCGGGGCCCCAGCATTTT. Protein sequence: CASSHRDRDFSGPQHF.

This rearrangement joins TRBV6-6 to TRBJ1-5; 8 bases are shared with TRBD1. V was clipped by 6 bases and J by 7 bases; unmatched bases: 11. Germline V CDR1 and CDR2: MNHNY, SVGAGI (reference sequence). The CDR3 contains 15 residues. The CDR3 region has the DNA TGTGCCAGCAGAGACCAGACAGGGGTCAAACAGCCCCAGCATTTT. Encoded protein: CASRDQTGVKQPQHF.

Comments on this clone: The junction shows a germline mismatch at one end, possibly a read error. Other DNA sequences within the sample encode an identical CDR3. V usage is TRBV5-1 and J usage is TRBJ1-6, with no clear D. The CDR3 has 16 amino acids. CDR1 and CDR2 (germline): SGHRS, YFSETQ. Here the CDR3 reads CASSLAGIGSGSPLHF. The CDR3 bases are TGTGCCAGCAGCTTGGCCGGGATAGGGTCTGGTTCACCCCTCCACTTT.

The V call is TRBV5-1, the J call TRBJ2-1; the D gene is possibly TRBD2 (6 bases). CDR1 is SGHRS, CDR2 YFSETQ, per germline. V lost 1 base to trimming and J lost 10 bases, with 12 bases between them. The CDR3 is made up of 13 amino acids. The CDR3 DNA sequence: TGCGCCAGCAGCTTGAGCGGGCTTAGAGAGCAGTTCTTC. It yields the protein CASSLSGLREQFF.

V gene TRBV27 combines with J gene TRBJ2-7; D is unclear. Per the germline V gene, CDR1 is MNHEY and CDR2 is SMNVEV (reference sequence). Trimming removed 5 bases from V and 3 bases from J, with 14 bases in between. The CDR3 is 14 residues long. The CDR3 bases are TGTGCCAGCAGTCACTCGGTCAGAGGCTACGAGCAGTACGTC. Translation: CASSHSVRGYEQYV.

The chain's CDR3 is CASSLRTGSEKLFF. The CDR3 DNA is TGTGCCAGCAGCTTACGCACAGGGAGCGAAAAACTGTTTTTT. V and J are TRBV7-9 and TRBJ1-4; possibly TRBD1 for D (6 bases). The CDR3 contains 14 residues. Between the trimmed V and J ends, which lost 2 bases and 8 bases, there was a span of 12 bases. The germline CDR1 and CDR2 sequences are SEHNR and FQNEAQ (reference sequence).

Worth noting for this clone: The germline gene is not matched at one end of the junction; a read error may be the cause. This rearrangement joins TRBV7-9 to TRBJ1-6; 7 positions match TRBD1. Germline V gene sequence: CDR1 SEHNR, CDR2 FQNEAQ (reference sequence). The CDR3 has 19 residues. CDR3 in amino acids: CASSLGGAQQGSYNSPLRF. CDR3 nucleotide sequence: TGTGCCAGCAGCTTAGGTGGGGCACAACAGGGGTCCTATAATTCACCCCTCCGCTTT.

V gene TRBV6-1 combines with J gene TRBJ2-5, with D tentatively TRBD2 (6 bases). The V end was cut by 2 bases, the J end by 0 bases, with 10 bases between. This CDR3 has 15 residues. Germline CDR1 MNHNS, CDR2 SASEGT. In DNA form, the CDR3 reads TGTGCCAGCAGTGAAAGCACGGGGGACCAAGAGACCCAGTACTTC. Residues: CASSESTGDQETQYF.

This clone has a handful of counts. The genes are TRBV28 and TRBJ1-2; TRBD1 matches at 7 bases. Germline lookup yields CDR1 MDHEN and CDR2 SYDVKM. V shed 8 bases, J shed 4 bases, and the junction held 13 bases outside the gene matches. This CDR3 comprises 15 residues. The CDR3 DNA reads TGTGCCAGCGTCTCCCGACAGGGAAGGGTCTATGGCTACACCTTC. Translated: CASVSRQGRVYGYTF.

The chain couples TRBV9 to TRBJ2-5, with D possibly matching TRBD1 (6 bases). The last part of the DNA fits TRBJ2-7 better; the J call may be wrong. This CDR3 has 14 residues. Germline V lookup: CDR1 SGDLS, CDR2 YYNGEE. The CDR3 DNA reads TGTGCCAGCAGCGTAGGACAGGCCTCCTACGAGCAGTACTTC. It is translated as CASSVGQASYEQYF.

The V call is TRBV5-1, the J call TRBJ2-3; 8 bases line up with TRBD2. From germline, CDR1 is SGHRS and CDR2 YFSETQ. V trimming: 4 bases; J trimming: 6 bases; junction bases outside the gene matches: 13. CDR3 length: 16 residues. This CDR3 is CASSTRTSSGSDTQYF. In DNA, the CDR3 is TGCGCCAGCAGCACTCGTACTAGCAGCGGGAGCGATACGCAGTATTTT.

V is TRBV11-2 and J is TRBJ1-1, with D perhaps TRBD1 (5 bases). V gave up 1 base and J gave up 5 bases, with 17 bases separating them. The CDR3 extends over 16 amino acids. The germline V gene encodes CDR1 SGHAT and CDR2 FQNNGV. The CDR3 DNA sequence: TGTGCCAGCAGCTTAGTGCGGGGTGGGGGGAAGACTGAAGCTTTCTTT. It codes for CASSLVRGGGKTEAFF.

The J gene is TRBJ2-5, the V gene TRBV2; tentative D call: TRBD2 (6 bases). CDR1 SNHLY and CDR2 FYNNEI come from the germline V gene. The CDR3 sequence is 14 residues long. The V gene lost 3 bases and the J gene lost 1 base, with 9 bases spanning the gap. DNA of the CDR3: TGTGCCAGCAGTGAGGGGACTGGCCAAGAGACCCAGTACTTC. Encoded protein: CASSEGTGQETQYF.

This clone turned up a few times. The junction shows a germline mismatch at one end, possibly a read error. This sequence joins TRBV15 and TRBJ1-6; TRBD1 agrees at 7 bases. Germline-derived CDR1 and CDR2 are LNHNV and YYDKDF (reference sequence). This CDR3 spans 14 amino acids. The CDR3 loop is CATSGDRASSPLHF. The CDR3 coding sequence is TGTGCCACCAGCGGAGACAGGGCCAGTTCACCCCTCCACTTT.

The V gene is TRBV2, the J gene TRBJ1-3; 9 nucleotides align to TRBD1. Germline lookup yields CDR1 SNHLY and CDR2 FYNNEI. The CDR3 runs 13 residues. The CDR3 spells CAVTDRGRNTIYF. CDR3 DNA sequence: TGTGCAGTTACGGACAGGGGAAGAAACACCATATATTTT.

This clone was counted a few times. The V gene is TRBV2, the J gene TRBJ2-5, with 9 bases that match TRBD2. This CDR3 region has 14 residues. Germline CDR1 reads SNHLY; CDR2 reads FYNNEI. After removal of 6 bases from V and 4 bases from J, the junction contained 6 bases not matched to a gene. The CDR3 coding sequence is TGTGCCAGCAGGGAGACTAGCGGAAGAGAGACCCAGTACTTC. Translated: CASRETSGRETQYF.

The rearrangement uses TRBV6-5 and TRBJ2-2, with D possibly being TRBD2 (7 bases). Germline CDR1 MNHEY, CDR2 SVGAGI. V was pared by 7 bases and J by 6 bases, with 12 bases between. CDR3 length: 13 amino acids. In DNA, the CDR3 is TGTGCCAGCACCGGGGGGCAGGCCGGGGAGCTGTTTTTT. This sequence encodes CASTGGQAGELFF.

This clone was recorded a few times. The chain is built from TRBV5-5 and TRBJ2-3; D is uncertain. Trimming pared 4 bases from V and 2 bases from J, leaving 11 bases between. Germline V lookup: CDR1 SGHKS, CDR2 YYEKEE (reference sequence). The CDR3 runs to 14 residues. The CDR3 is CASSDGWVTDTQYF. In DNA form, the CDR3 reads TGTGCCAGCAGCGACGGGTGGGTCACAGATACGCAGTATTTT.

CDR3 loop: CASSRPGGGTGELFF. CDR3 bases: TGTGCCAGCAGTCGGCCGGGGGGGGGTACCGGGGAGCTGTTTTTT. The chain employs TRBV27 and TRBJ2-2; 8 positions match TRBD2. V dropped 5 bases and J dropped 5; count of bases not matched to a gene: 7. Per germline, CDR1 MNHEY and CDR2 SMNVEV (reference sequence). CDR3 length: 15 amino acids.

The V gene is TRBV19, the J gene TRBJ2-7; 13 nucleotides line up with TRBD2. V shed 5 bases and J 3 bases; nucleotides not matched to a gene: 4. Germline V gene sequence: CDR1 LNHDA, CDR2 SQIVND (reference sequence). This CDR3 region has 15 residues. The CDR3 protein is CASSLRTSGGYEQYF. The CDR3 region has the DNA TGTGCCAGTAGTTTACGGACTAGCGGGGGCTACGAGCAGTACTTC.

V is TRBV4-3 and J is TRBJ2-2; D remains unclear. Germline CDR1 LGHNA, CDR2 YSLEER. V lost 1 base, J lost 4 bases, and 7 bases lay in between. The CDR3 loop spans 14 amino acids. The CDR3 coding sequence is TGCGCCAGCAGCCAAGCTCGAGGCACCGGGGAGCTGTTTTTT. This translates into CASSQARGTGELFF.